This note documents a single T cell receptor (beta chain) sequence. Its specificity is not known. These data belong to a study of T cell responses to AZD1222 COVID-19 vaccine. Across the study: Both about-4-week and about-12-week second-dose recipients were combined. Study-wide findings and caveats: Clonal diversity was possibly underestimated, and the donors were mostly white British, with more females. Regions 160-218 and 743-854 held dominance among vaccine-associated CD4 TCRs, which spanned spike. Among those given AZD1222, only 6 or 7 were seropositive at baseline.

Here immunoSEQ multiplex PCR was the method, and the copy in TCRdb shows in-frame clones only, minus some. The sample contains approximately 100,000 clones, around 94% of which appear only once. The V gene end was trimmed by 4 bases and the J gene end by 6 bases; junction bases not matched to a gene: 6. The CDR3 is 13 amino acids. Looked up from germline, CDR1 is SGDLS and CDR2 is YYNGEE. The clonotype originates from an adult in good health. V usage is TRBV9 and J usage is TRBJ1-2; 7 nucleotides agree with TRBD1. The material sequenced was peripheral blood, taken on day 0 of AZD1222 vaccination. CDR3 sequence reads: CASSLRQGHGYTF. Written as DNA, the CDR3 is TGTGCCAGCAGCCTCCGACAGGGTCATGGCTACACCTTC.